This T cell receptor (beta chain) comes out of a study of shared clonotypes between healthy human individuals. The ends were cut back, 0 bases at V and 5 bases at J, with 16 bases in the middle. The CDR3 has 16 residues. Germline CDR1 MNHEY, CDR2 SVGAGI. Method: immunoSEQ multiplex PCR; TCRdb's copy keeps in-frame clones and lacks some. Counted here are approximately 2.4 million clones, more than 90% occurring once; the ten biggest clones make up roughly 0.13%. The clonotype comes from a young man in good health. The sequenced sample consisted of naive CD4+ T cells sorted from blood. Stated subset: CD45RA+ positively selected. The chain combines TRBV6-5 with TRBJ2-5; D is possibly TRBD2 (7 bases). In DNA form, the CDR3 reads TGTGCCAGCAGTTACTCAATAGGGGGAGGGGTGGAGACCCAGTACTTC. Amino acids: CASSYSIGGGVETQYF.